The T cell receptor (beta chain) described here comes from a study of cytomegalovirus exposure and HLA in healthy donors (dated by TCRdb to 2015 to 2018). For the study in its entirety: In an earlier analysis of around 540 of the donors, 250 to 350 Gb of sequence data and just under 120 million unique TCR beta sequences from 150 million to 200 million T cells were reported. A later analysis re-analyzed previously published TCR beta repertoires from 666 donors and added high-resolution HLA genotyping to study TCR occurrence patterns. Rather than using new phenotypic data, the later analysis identified candidate immune exposures from TCR beta sequences and from how often those sequences occurred across donors. The number of donors typed differed by locus, with about 629-630 for A, B, C, DRB1 and DQB1, around 500 for DQA1, approximately 570 for DPA1, and some 440 for DPB1. Four to six DR-DQ haplotypes were handled as single units for association and clustering, since linkage in the cohort was strong. Donor age, sex, ethnicity and CMV serostatus were compiled alongside the repertoire data. Every repertoire in the discovery cohort had been generated on one and the same sequencing platform. An early release that covered several hundred HLA-typed donors contained approximately 300 gigabases of sequencing data and 65 million to 100 million unique TCR sequences. Among a few hundred genotyped donors of the cohort, an average of 235,054 unique TCR beta nucleotide sequences were sequenced per donor, around 18% of them non-productive. The study combined high-throughput TCR immunosequencing, statistical association of individual TCRs with disease status, and machine learning to predict cytomegalovirus infection status. Besides the first cohort of about 730 subjects, a separate validation cohort made up of 120 different subjects was used. The T cell repertoires of some 700 subjects were profiled by immunosequencing and related to cytomegalovirus serostatus. Among the roughly 390 genotyped donors, about 83% belonged to the genetic ancestry cluster associated with self-reported Caucasian donors. HLA typing covered class I and class II loci at four-digit resolution. Genome-wide SNP genotypes for about 55% of the 666 donors were used in a later genetic analysis, which treated that subset as a discovery cohort. The study was designed to test whether signatures of past pathogen exposure could be identified by cataloging public T cell receptors. In an earlier analysis of a few hundred of the donors, high-throughput TCR beta sequencing was used to judge whether each TCR beta V gene segment behaved as functional or pseudogenic. General conclusions and limits of the study: The earlier analysis of approximately 590 of the donors excluded seventeen rarely observed V segments, including chromosome 9 orphons, because counts were too low. Specific HLA alleles were associated with 15,000 to 20,000 TCR beta sequences at a false discovery rate of 0.05 in a later analysis. According to a later analysis, parvovirus B19, influenza, CMV and Epstein-Barr virus appeared linked to several top co-occurrence clusters. A cluster of highly shared sequence variants was judged likely to be a technical artifact of the sequencing pipeline. In the study, around 150 TCR beta chains were listed as associated with cytomegalovirus. A later genetic analysis reported fewer N-insertions in productive TCRs among donors in an Asian-associated ancestry cluster than the roughly 700-donor mean. The 87-base-pair reads could not distinguish some IMGT-functional V segments, including TRBV6-2 and TRBV6-3, so those segments were excluded. A later analysis found that HLA-associated TCR beta chains were more clonally expanded and had lower generation probabilities than equally common non-associated chains. An earlier analysis of 587 of the donors showed that most TCR beta V segments appeared in productive rearrangements either about 87% or about 30% of the time, which broadly matched IMGT annotations. When HLA alleles, especially DR and DQ, strongly co-occurred, attributing TCR associations to individual alleles was difficult. A further reported finding was that TCR beta sequences accurately predicted the HLA-A and HLA-B alleles for most subjects in the first cohort. An association between a missense DCLRE1C variant and V-gene and J-gene trimming of TCR beta chains was found in a later genetic analysis and replicated in an independent cohort. For the cohort, immune exposure information was limited to CMV serostatus. The cohort was sequenced for TCR beta chains only, and without alpha or paired-chain data the features that could be detected were limited. Correlated functional status among segregating V segments might reflect linkage disequilibrium, but an unknown experimental factor could not be ruled out. In vitro tests confirmed that a few of the cytomegalovirus-associated TCR beta chains recognize cytomegalovirus antigens. The classifier was reported to diagnose cytomegalovirus status with high specificity and sensitivity in both the original cohort and the validation cohort. The presence/absence analyses assumed that sequencing depth was roughly uniform across donors, and that assumption may not be true. In a later analysis, the rate of TCR association differed among HLA loci, with DRB1 alleles having the most associated TCRs and HLA-C alleles having the fewest. The authors suggested that the approach could potentially be extended to other disease states and immunological phenotypes. Because some donors lacked HLA typing at each locus, the association tests relied only on the typed subset. Across donors, most TCR sequences were observed very rarely, whereas some public TCRs were present in many individuals. According to a later analysis, most CMV-associated TCR beta chains appeared to be HLA-restricted, and the HLA associations seemed to be driven largely by CMV exposure.

For this chain, trimming is 4 bases at the V end and 1 base at the J end, and the number of junction bases without a gene match is 10. The CDR3 sequence holds 18 residues, the cysteine and phenylalanine included. Only the CDR3 DNA is retained, 54 bases long and in frame from the first base. CDR1 and CDR2 (SGHNT, YYREEE) derive from the germline V gene (reference sequence). Points on this clone: This receptor's antigen is unknown. Per-nucleotide qualities are absent, and no much larger clonotype sits a single base away.

The cohort comprised some 680 healthy bone marrow donors. All cohort members were sampled while nominally healthy, although unrecorded immune exposures were likely present. The donor was CMV seronegative and belonged to the group of under 400 seronegative cohort members. Each donor provided a peripheral blood sample, and peripheral blood mononuclear cells were used for TCR beta sequencing. The Qiagen DNeasy Blood Extraction Kit was used to extract genomic DNA from the blood cell samples. The method behind the library was the immunoSEQ multiplex PCR assay. For the multiplex PCR, a mixture combining 60 forward primers for TCR Vbeta segments and 13 reverse primers for TCR Jbeta segments was used. Amplification of the CDR3 region of rearranged TCR beta genes was performed with a multiplex PCR assay on genomic DNA. Amplified TCR beta libraries were sequenced as 87-base-pair reads on the Illumina HiSeq System. In the authors' own workflow: In a later analysis, approximately 74 million unique TCR beta chains were counted across the roughly 670 repertoires, and roughly 11 million of these chains were shared by at least two donors. Raw reads were error-corrected and collapsed into unique sequences by a nearest-neighbor algorithm in which closely related sequences were merged to remove PCR and sequencing errors. To assign V, D and J gene segments, CDR3 sequences were aligned to IMGT reference sequences. For a sequence to be retained, at least a six-nucleotide match to both a V gene segment and a J gene segment was required. Rearrangements were called productive when the CDR3 lacked stop codons and stayed in frame with V and J; all others were non-productive. CDR3 was defined by IMGT convention, running from the second conserved V-encoded cysteine to the conserved J-encoded phenylalanine. The earlier analysis of about 500 of the donors excluded sequences that lacked an unambiguous match to a single V gene segment. An earlier analysis of 550 to 650 of the donors classified V segments as functional when productive rearrangements were above 56.7% and as segregating when the standard deviation between donors was above 5%. A statistical classification framework was developed to diagnose cytomegalovirus status using the catalog of TCR beta chain sequences. In a later analysis, V and J genes were assigned by comparing TCR nucleotide sequences against IMGT/GENE-DB human TR gene sequences. Using the TCRdist pipeline, a later analysis assigned CDR3 sequences along with most-parsimonious VDJ recombination scenarios. In a later analysis, every TCR beta chain was defined by the combination of its CDR3 amino acid sequence and its V-gene family, and reads without a unique V-gene family were dropped. As a way to deal with suspected cross-contamination and a sequencing artifact, a later analysis dropped nearly 600 nucleotide sequences that were highly shared and had low generation probability. In a later analysis, a clonal expansion index was calculated for each public chain from normalized within-repertoire ranks of inferred template counts. Generation probabilities in a later analysis came from a VDJ recombination model fitted to out-of-frame rearrangements, and those results were checked against IGoR. A later analysis scored TCR-TCR, TCR-HLA and TCR-CMV co-occurrence with hypergeometric tests, applying a repertoire-size bias correction to TCR pairs. A later analysis estimated false discovery rates by permuting HLA or CMV assignments 20 times. A later analysis grouped co-occurring TCRs with DBSCAN, adding TCRdist sequence similarity when clustering within HLA-allele-positive subsets. Repertoires with fewer than 30,000 or more than 120,000 public chains, plus five repertoires with anomalous nucleotide sharing, were excluded from co-occurrence clustering. Not all clones reach the TCRdb copy of this immuneACCESS table, which keeps in-frame sequences only. Checked studies attribute under half of the gap to unresolved V genes and leave the rest unexplained. From that table come the V and J calls and clone size; the DNA was used to work out D and trimming. This sample comprises approximately 170,000 clones, over 75% of them detected only once. The ten most abundant clones make up around 2.3% of the sample.

The sequence joins TRBV5-4 to TRBJ1-6; the junction holds 8 bases that match TRBD1. Sequencing input: PBMCs. The clonotype originates from a male donor in good health and CMV-seronegative. The CDR3 has the sequence CASSLLGQGGSYNSPLHF. The DNA sequence reads TGTGCCAGCAGCCTCCTCGGACAGGGAGGATCCTATAATTCACCCCTCCACTTT.